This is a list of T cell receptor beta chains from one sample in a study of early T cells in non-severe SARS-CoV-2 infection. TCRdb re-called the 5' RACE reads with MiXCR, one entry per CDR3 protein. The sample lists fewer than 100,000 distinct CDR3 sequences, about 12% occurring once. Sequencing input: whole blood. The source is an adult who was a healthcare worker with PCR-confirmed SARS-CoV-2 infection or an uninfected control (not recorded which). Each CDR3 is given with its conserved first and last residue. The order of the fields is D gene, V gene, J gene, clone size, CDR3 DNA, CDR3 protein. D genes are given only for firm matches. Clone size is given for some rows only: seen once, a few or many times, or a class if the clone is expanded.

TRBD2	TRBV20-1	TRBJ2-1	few	TGCAGTGCTTTCGGGACTAGCGGGAGGGTCTCCTACAATGAGCAGTTCTTC	CSAFGTSGRVSYNEQFF
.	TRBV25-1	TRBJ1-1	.	TGTGCCAGCAGTGGAGAACCTGGGGCTTTCTTT	CASSGEPGAFF
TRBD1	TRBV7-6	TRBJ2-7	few	TGTGCCAGCAGCTTAGCTTGGGACAGGTGGGCCGGCGGGCAGTACTTC	CASSLAWDRWAGGQYF
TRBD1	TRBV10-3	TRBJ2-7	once	TGTGCCATCAGAACTGACAGGGGGCTCTACGAGCAGTACTTC	CAIRTDRGLYEQYF
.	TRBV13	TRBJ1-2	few	TGTGCCAGCATGGGGACGGATAACTATGGCTACACCTTC	CASMGTDNYGYTF
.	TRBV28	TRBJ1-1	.	TGTGCCAGCAGTGGGGCCCCAGATGAAGCTTTCTTT	CASSGAPDEAFF
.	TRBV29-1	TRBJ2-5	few	TGCAGCGGGATCACAGGGACGGGGGAGACCCAGTACTTC	CSGITGTGETQYF
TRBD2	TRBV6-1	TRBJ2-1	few	TGTGCCAGCAGGACACCGGGACTAGCGGGAGTCAGACACAATGAGCAGTTCTTC	CASRTPGLAGVRHNEQFF
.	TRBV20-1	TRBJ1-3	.	TGCAGTGCTAGGGCTGGGTCTGAAAACACCATATATTTT	CSARAGSENTIYF
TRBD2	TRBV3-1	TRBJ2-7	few	TGTGCCAGCAGCCAAGACGGACTAGGAGGGCACGAGCAGTACTTC	CASSQDGLGGHEQYF
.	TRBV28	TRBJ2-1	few	TGTGCCAGCAGTTTATCAGTCAGTGGGATAGGCAATGAGCAGTTCTTC	CASSLSVSGIGNEQFF
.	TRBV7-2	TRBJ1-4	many	TGTGCCAGCAGCTCCTCCTTCGTCGCAACTAATGAAAAACTGTTTTTT	CASSSSFVATNEKLFF
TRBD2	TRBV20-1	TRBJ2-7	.	TGCAGTGCTAGAGATGCGACTAGCGTCTCCTACGAGCAGTACTTC	CSARDATSVSYEQYF
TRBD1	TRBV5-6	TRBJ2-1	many	TGTGCCAGCAGCTCACCTTCCGGGACAGGGGATCAGGATGAGCAGTTCTTC	CASSSPSGTGDQDEQFF
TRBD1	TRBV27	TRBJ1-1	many	TGTGCCAGCAGTTTACCCGGACAGGGTCGGACTGAAGCTTTCTTT	CASSLPGQGRTEAFF
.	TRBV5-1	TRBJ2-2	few	TGCGCCAGCAGCCCCGGACGGACAACCGGGGAGCTGTTTTTT	CASSPGRTTGELFF
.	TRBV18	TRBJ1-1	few	TGTGCCAGCTCCAACGGGGGGAACACTGAAGCTTTCTTT	CASSNGGNTEAFF
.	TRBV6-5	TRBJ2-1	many	TGTGCCAGCAGGGGTCAGGGGAGGGATGAGCAGTTCTTC	CASRGQGRDEQFF
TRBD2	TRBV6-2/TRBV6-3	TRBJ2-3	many	TGTGCCAGCAGTCCCGGGACTAGCGAGTCAGATACGCAGTATTTT	CASSPGTSESDTQYF
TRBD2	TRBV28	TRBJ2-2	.	TGTGCCAGCAGCCCGAGGACTAGCGGGGAGCTGTTTTTT	CASSPRTSGELFF
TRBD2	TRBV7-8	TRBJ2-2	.	TGTGCCAGCAGCTTAAGGCTAGCGGAGCCCACCGGGGAGCTGTTTTTT	CASSLRLAEPTGELFF
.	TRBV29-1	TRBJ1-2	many	TGCAGCGTCCCCCTTGGGAACTATGGCTACACCTTC	CSVPLGNYGYTF
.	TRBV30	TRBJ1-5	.	TGTGCCTGGAGTTTTGGGGCTAGGAGTCAGCCCCAGCATTTT	CAWSFGARSQPQHF
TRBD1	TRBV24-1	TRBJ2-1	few	TGTGCCACCAGTGATCCGACAGGGGCGAGCTACAATGAGCAGTTCTTC	CATSDPTGASYNEQFF
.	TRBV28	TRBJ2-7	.	TGTGCCAGCCACGACAGCCTCTCCTACGAGCAGTACTTC	CASHDSLSYEQYF
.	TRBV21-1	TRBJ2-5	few	TGTGCCAGCAGCAAAGAGGAGGCCGCTTCTCAAGAGACCCAGTACTTC	CASSKEEAASQETQYF
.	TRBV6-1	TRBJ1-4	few	TGTGCCAGCAGTGTGGACGGGGAGATGGGAAAACTGTTTTTT	CASSVDGEMGKLFF
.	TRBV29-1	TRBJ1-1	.	TGCAGCGTTGAAGATCCCGAGAACACTGAAGCTTTCTTT	CSVEDPENTEAFF
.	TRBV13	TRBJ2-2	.	TGTGCCAGCAGCTTAGAACAGCCAAACACCGGGGAGCTGTTTTTT	CASSLEQPNTGELFF
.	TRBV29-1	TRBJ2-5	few	TGCAGCGTTATTAATTTGAGGGACGGAGAGACCCAGTACTTC	CSVINLRDGETQYF
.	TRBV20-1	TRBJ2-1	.	TGCAGTGCTAGGGGTTATAGCGGAGAGCTCTACAATGAGCAGTTCTTC	CSARGYSGELYNEQFF
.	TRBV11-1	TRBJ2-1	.	TGTGCCAGCAGCTACAACAGGGTAGACAATGAGCAGTTCTTC	CASSYNRVDNEQFF
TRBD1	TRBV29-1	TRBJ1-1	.	TGCAGCGTCCACAGGGGAAACACTGAAGCTTTCTTT	CSVHRGNTEAFF
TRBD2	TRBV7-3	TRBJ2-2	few	TGTGCCAGCAGCGCGAAACCGACTAGCGCCGGGGAGCTGTTTTTT	CASSAKPTSAGELFF
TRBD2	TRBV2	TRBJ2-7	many	TGTGCCAGCAGTGAATCGGGGGGACTTTACTACGAGCAGTACTTC	CASSESGGLYYEQYF
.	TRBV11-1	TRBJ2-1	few	TGTGCCAGCAGCCCTAGGCGGGACGCCTACGGAGAGCAGTTCTTC	CASSPRRDAYGEQFF
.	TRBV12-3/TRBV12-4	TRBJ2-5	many	TGTGCCAGCAGTATTGGACAAGATAAAGAGACCCAGTACTTC	CASSIGQDKETQYF
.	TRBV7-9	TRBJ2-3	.	TGTGCCAGCAGCTTAGCGCTCGGGAGCACAGATACGCAGTATTTT	CASSLALGSTDTQYF
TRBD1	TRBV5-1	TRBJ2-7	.	TGCGCCAGCAGCTCTACCGCCGGGACAGTGACCTACGAGCAGTACTTC	CASSSTAGTVTYEQYF
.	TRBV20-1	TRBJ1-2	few	TGCAGTGCTAGCACCCGGGGACACTATGGCTACACCTTC	CSASTRGHYGYTF
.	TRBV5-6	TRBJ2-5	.	TGTGCCAGCAGCTTGCGAGGAGGAAAAGCCCAAGAGACCCAGTACTTC	CASSLRGGKAQETQYF
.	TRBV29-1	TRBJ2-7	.	TGCAGCGTTCGCATACCCGGAGACATATATAATGTGCAGTACTTC	CSVRIPGDIYNVQYF
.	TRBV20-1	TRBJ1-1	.	TGCAGTGCCGAGCGGGACGGACGGAACACTGAAGCTTTCTTT	CSAERDGRNTEAFF
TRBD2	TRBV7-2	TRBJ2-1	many	TGTGCCAGCAGCTTAACGGGAGGGGGGAACAATGAGCAGTTCTTC	CASSLTGGGNNEQFF